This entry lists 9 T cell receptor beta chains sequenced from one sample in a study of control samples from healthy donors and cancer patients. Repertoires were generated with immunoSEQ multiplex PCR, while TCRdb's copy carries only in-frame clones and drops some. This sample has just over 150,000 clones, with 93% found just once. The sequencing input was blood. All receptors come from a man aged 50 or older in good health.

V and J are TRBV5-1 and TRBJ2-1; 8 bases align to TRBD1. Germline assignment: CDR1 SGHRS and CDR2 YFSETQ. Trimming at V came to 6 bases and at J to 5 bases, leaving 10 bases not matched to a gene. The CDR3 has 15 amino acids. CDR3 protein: CASIPGQGDNNEQFF. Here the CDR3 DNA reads TGCGCCAGCATACCCGGACAGGGCGACAACAATGAGCAGTTCTTC.

CDR3 residues: CASSRQPATNEKLFF. CDR3 nucleotide sequence: TGTGCCAGTAGCCGACAGCCTGCAACTAATGAAAAACTGTTTTTT. The rearrangement uses TRBV19 and TRBJ1-4, with a tentative D call TRBD1 (5 bases). CDR1 and CDR2 (germline): LNHDA, SQIVND (reference sequence). V lost 6 bases and J 0 bases, leaving 11 bases between the germline ends. The length of the CDR3 is 15 residues.

The CDR3 reads CASSVVDTGELFF. The DNA for the CDR3 is TGTGCCAGCAGCGTAGTCGACACCGGGGAGCTGTTTTTT. V is TRBV9 and J is TRBJ2-2, with D uncertain. V was trimmed by 0 bases and J by 3 bases, leaving 3 bases between them. The CDR3 consists of 13 residues. Looked up from germline, CDR1 is SGDLS and CDR2 is YYNGEE.

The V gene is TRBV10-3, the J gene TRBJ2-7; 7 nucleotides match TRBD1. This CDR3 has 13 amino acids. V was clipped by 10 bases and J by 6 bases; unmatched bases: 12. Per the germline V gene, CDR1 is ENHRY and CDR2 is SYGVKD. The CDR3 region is CATETTGNAEQYF. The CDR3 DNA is TGTGCCACGGAAACGACAGGGAACGCCGAGCAGTACTTC.

CDR3 in DNA: TGTGCCAGCAGGCGAATTTCGAGGGGTCGAGACTATGGCTACACCTTC. Amino acid sequence: CASRRISRGRDYGYTF. This chain connects TRBV28 to TRBJ1-2; TRBD1 might be the D (5 bases). The CDR3 totals 16 residues. Trimming took 6 bases from V and 3 from J, leaving 20 bases between them. Germline V CDR1 and CDR2: MDHEN, SYDVKM.

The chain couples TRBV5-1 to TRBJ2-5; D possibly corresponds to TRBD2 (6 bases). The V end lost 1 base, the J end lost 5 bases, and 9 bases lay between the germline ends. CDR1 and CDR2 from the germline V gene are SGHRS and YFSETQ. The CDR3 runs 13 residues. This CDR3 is CASSLFGSETQYF. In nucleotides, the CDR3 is TGCGCCAGCAGCTTGTTCGGGAGTGAGACCCAGTACTTC.

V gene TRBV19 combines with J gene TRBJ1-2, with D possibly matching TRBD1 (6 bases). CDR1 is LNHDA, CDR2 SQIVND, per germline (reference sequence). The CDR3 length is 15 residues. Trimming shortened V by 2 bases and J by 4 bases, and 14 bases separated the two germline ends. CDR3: CASSILGGPGYGYTF. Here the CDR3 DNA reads TGTGCCAGTAGTATATTGGGGGGGCCAGGCTATGGCTACACCTTC.

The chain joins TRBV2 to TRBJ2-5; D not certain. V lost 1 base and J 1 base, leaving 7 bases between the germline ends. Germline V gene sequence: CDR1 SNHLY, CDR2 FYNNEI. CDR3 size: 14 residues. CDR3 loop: CASSEVGGQETQYF. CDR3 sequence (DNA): TGTGCCAGCAGTGAAGTCGGCGGCCAAGAGACCCAGTACTTC.

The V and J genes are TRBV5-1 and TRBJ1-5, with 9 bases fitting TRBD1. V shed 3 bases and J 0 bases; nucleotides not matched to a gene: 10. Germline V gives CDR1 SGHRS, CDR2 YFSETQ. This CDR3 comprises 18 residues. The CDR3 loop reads CASSSGQGEGYSNQPQHF. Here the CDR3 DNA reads TGCGCCAGCAGCTCGGGACAGGGAGAAGGGTATAGCAATCAGCCCCAGCATTTT. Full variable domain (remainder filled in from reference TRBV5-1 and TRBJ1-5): KAGVTQTPRYLIKTRGQQVTLSCSPISGHRSVSWYQQTPGQGLQFLFEYFSETQRNKGNFPGRFSGRQFSNSRSEMNVSTLELGDSALYLCASSSGQGEGYSNQPQHFGDGTRLSIL.